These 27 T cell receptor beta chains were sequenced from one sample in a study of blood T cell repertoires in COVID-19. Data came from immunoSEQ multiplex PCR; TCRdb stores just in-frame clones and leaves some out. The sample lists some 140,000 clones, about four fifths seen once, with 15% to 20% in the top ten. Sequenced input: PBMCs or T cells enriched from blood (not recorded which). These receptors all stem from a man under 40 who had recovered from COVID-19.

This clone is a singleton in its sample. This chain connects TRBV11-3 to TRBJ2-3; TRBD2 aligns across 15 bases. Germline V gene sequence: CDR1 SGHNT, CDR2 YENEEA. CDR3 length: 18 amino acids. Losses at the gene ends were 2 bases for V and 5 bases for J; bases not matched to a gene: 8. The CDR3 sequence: CASSLSSGTSGRKDTQYF. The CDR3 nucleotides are TGTGCCAGCAGCTTATCCTCCGGGACTAGCGGGAGGAAAGATACGCAGTATTTT.

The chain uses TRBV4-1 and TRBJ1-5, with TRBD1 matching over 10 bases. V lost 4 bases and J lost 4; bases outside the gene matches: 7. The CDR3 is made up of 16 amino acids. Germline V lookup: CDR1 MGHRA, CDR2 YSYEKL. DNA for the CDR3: TGCGCCAGCAGCCCTACTCCGGACAGGGGGAATCAGCCCCAGCATTTT. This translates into CASSPTPDRGNQPQHF.

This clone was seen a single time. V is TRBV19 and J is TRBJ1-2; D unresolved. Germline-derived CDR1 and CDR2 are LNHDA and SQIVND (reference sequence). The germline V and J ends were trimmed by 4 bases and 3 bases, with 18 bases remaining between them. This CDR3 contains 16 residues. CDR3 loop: CASSTLDNTEYYGYTF. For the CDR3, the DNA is TGTGCCAGTAGTACCTTAGACAACACCGAATACTATGGCTACACCTTC.

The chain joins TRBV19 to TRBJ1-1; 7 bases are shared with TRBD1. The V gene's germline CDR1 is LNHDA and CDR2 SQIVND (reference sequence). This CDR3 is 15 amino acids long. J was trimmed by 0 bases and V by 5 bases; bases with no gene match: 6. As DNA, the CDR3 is TGTGCCAGTAGTGAGAGGGACAGCTTGAACACTGAAGCTTTCTTT. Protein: CASSERDSLNTEAFF.

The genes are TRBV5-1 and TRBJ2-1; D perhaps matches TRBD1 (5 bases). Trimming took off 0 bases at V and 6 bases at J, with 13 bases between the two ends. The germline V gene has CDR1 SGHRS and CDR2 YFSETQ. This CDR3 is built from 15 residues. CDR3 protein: CASSLGQGVANEQFF. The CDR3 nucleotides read TGCGCCAGCAGCTTGGGGCAGGGCGTCGCCAATGAGCAGTTCTTC.

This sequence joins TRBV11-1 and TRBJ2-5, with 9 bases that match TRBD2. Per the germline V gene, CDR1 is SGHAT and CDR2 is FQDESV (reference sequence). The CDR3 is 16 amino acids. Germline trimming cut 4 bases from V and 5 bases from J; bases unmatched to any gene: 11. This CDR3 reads CASSSWGSGGRETQYF. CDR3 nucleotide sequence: TGTGCCAGCAGCTCCTGGGGGAGCGGGGGGCGGGAGACCCAGTACTTC.

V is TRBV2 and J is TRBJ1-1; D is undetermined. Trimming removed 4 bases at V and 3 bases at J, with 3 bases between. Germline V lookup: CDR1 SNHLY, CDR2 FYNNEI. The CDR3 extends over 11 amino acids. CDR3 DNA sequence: TGTGCCAGCAGTGTAGACACTGAAGCTTTCTTT. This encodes CASSVDTEAFF.

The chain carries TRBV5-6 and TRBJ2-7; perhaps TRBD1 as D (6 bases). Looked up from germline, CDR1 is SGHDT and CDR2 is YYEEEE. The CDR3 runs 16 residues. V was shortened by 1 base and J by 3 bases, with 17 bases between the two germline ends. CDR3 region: CASSLKSGAGIYEQYF. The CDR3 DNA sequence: TGTGCCAGCAGCTTGAAATCAGGGGCTGGTATCTACGAGCAGTACTTC.

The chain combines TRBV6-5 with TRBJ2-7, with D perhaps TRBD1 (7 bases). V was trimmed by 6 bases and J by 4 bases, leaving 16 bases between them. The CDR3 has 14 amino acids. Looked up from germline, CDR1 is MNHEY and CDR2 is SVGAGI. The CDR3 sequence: CASSLEGQRYEQYV. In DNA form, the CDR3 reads TGTGCCAGCAGCCTGGAGGGACAGAGATACGAGCAGTACGTC.

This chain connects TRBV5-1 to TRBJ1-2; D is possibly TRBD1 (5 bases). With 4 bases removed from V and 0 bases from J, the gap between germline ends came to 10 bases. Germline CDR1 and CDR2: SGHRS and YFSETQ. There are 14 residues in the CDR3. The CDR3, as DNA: TGCGCCAGCAGCCCGGCGGACACTAACTATGGCTACACCTTC. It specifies CASSPADTNYGYTF. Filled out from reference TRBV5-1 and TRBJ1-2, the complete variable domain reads KAGVTQTPRYLIKTRGQQVTLSCSPISGHRSVSWYQQTPGQGLQFLFEYFSETQRNKGNFPGRFSGRQFSNSRSEMNVSTLELGDSALYLCASSPADTNYGYTFGSGTRLTVV.

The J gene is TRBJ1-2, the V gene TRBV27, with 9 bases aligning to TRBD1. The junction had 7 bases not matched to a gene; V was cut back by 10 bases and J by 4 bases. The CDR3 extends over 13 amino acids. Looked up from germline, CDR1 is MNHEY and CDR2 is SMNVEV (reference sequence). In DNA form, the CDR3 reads TGTGCCACCACCCAGGGACAGGGCTATGGCTACACCTTC. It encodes CATTQGQGYGYTF.

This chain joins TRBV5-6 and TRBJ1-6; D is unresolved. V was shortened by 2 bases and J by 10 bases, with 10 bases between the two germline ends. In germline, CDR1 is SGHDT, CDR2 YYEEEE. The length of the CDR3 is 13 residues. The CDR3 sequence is CASSLNQRSPLHF. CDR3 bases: TGTGCCAGCAGCTTAAACCAACGGTCACCCCTCCACTTT.

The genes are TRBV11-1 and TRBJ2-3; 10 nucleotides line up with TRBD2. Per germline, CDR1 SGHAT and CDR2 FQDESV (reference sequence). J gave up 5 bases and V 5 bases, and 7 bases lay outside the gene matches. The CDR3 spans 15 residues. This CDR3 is CASSKIAGGGDTQYF. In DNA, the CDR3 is TGTGCCAGCAGCAAAATAGCGGGGGGAGGAGATACGCAGTATTTT. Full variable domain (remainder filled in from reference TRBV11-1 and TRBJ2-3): EAEVAQSPRYKITEKSQAVAFWCDPISGHATLYWYRQILGQGPELLVQFQDESVVDDSQLPKDRFSAERLKGVDSTLKIQPAELGDSAMYLCASSKIAGGGDTQYFGPGTRLTVL.

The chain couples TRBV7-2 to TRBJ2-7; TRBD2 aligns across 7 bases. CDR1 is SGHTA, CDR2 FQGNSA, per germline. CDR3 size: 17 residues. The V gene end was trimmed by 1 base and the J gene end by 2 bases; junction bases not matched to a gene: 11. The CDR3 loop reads CASSLGLGSGRAYEQYF. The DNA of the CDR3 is TGTGCCAGCAGCTTAGGATTGGGTAGCGGGCGGGCCTACGAGCAGTACTTC.

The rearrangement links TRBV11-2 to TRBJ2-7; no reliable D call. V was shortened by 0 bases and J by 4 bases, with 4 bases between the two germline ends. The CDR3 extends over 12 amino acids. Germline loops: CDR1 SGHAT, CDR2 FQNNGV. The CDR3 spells CASSLDLYEQYV. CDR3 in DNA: TGTGCCAGCAGCTTAGATCTTTACGAGCAGTACGTC.

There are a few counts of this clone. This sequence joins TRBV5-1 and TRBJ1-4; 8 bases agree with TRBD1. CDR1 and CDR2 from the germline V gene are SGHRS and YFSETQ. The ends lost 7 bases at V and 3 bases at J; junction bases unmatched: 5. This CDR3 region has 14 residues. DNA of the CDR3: TGCGCCAGCTCCCAGGGGGCGCCTAATGAAAAACTGTTTTTT. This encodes CASSQGAPNEKLFF.

CDR3 in amino acids: CASWGGLNTGELFF. In DNA form, the CDR3 reads TGTGCCAGTTGGGGGGGGTTAAACACCGGGGAGCTGTTTTTT. The V call is TRBV6-5, the J call TRBJ2-2; 7 bases are shared with TRBD2. CDR1 is MNHEY and CDR2 is SVGAGI in the germline V gene. The CDR3 covers 14 residues. Germline trimming cut 9 bases from V and 2 bases from J; bases unmatched to any gene: 6.

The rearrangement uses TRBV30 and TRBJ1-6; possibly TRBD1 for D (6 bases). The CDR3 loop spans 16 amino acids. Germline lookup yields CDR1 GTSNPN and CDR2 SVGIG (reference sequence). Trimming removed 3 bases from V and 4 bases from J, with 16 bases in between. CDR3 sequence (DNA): TGTGCCTGGAGGGGGGCCGGACGAGAATATAATTCACCCCTCCACTTT. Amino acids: CAWRGAGREYNSPLHF.

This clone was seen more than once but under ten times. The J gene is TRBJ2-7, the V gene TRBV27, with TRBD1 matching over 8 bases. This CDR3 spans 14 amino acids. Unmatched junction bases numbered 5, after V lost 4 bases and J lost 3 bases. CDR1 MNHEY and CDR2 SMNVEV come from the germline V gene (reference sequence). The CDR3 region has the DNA TGTGCCAGCAGTTCCTACGGACAGGGCTACGAGCAGTACTTC. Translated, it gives CASSSYGQGYEQYF.

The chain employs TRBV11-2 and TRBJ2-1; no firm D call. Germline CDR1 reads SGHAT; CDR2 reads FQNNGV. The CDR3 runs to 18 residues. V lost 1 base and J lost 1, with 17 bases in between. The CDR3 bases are TGTGCCAGCAGCTTAGGCTCAGGTTCGATAGGTTCCTACAATGAGCAGTTCTTC. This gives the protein CASSLGSGSIGSYNEQFF.

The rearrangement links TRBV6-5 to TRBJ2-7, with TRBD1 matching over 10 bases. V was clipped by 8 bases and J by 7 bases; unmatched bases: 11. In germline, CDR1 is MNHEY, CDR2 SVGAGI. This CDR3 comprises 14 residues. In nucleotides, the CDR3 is TGTGCCAGCGGTTGGGACAGGGGAGTTGGAGAGCAGTACGTC. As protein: CASGWDRGVGEQYV.

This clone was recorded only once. CDR3 protein: CASTSTGGQPNTGELFF. The CDR3 DNA is TGTGCCAGTACTTCCACGGGCGGACAGCCGAACACCGGGGAGCTGTTTTTT. The chain couples TRBV19 to TRBJ2-2, with D tentatively TRBD1 (6 bases). Germline V CDR1 and CDR2: LNHDA, SQIVND (reference sequence). V was shortened by 7 bases and J by 0 bases, with 18 bases between the two germline ends. This CDR3 comprises 17 residues.

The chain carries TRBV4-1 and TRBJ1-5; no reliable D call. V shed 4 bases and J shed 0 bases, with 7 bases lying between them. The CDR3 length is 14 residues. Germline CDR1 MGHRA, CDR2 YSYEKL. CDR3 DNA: TGCGCCAGCAGCCGGGCGGGTAGCAATCAGCCCCAGCATTTT. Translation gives CASSRAGSNQPQHF.

CDR3 protein: CASSIAQNSNQPQHF. Here the CDR3 DNA reads TGTGCCAGTAGTATAGCCCAGAATAGCAATCAGCCCCAGCATTTT. The V gene is TRBV19, the J gene TRBJ1-5; D is unresolved. The CDR3 totals 15 residues. Germline V lookup: CDR1 LNHDA, CDR2 SQIVND (reference sequence). Deletions cut 1 base from V and 0 bases from J, with 7 bases between.

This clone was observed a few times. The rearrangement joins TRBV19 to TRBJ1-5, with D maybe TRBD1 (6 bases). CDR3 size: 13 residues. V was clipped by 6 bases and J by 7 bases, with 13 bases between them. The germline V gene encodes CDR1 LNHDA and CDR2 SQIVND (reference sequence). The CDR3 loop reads CASSHRVQQPQHF. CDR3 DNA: TGTGCCAGTAGCCACAGGGTCCAACAGCCCCAGCATTTT.

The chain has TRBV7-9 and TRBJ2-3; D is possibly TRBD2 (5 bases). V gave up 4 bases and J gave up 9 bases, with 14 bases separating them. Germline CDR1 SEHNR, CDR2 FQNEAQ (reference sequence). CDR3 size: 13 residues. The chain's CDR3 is CASSSPTIPTQYF. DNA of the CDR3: TGTGCCAGCAGCTCCCCGACTATTCCCACGCAGTATTTT.

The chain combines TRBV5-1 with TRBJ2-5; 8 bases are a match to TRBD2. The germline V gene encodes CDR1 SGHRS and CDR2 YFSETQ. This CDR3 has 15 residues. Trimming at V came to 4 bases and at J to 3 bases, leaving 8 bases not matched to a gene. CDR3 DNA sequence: TGCGCCAGCAGCAGCCTTACGGGAGGGGAAGAGACCCAGTACTTC. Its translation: CASSSLTGGEETQYF.